The following is a T cell receptor (beta chain) sequence with its context. This specimen comes from a study of blood T cell repertoires in COVID-19. Data came from immunoSEQ multiplex PCR; TCRdb stores just in-frame clones and leaves some out. Of 200,000 to 300,000 clones in the sample, around 90% were seen once. The material sequenced was peripheral blood. The sequence came from a man under 40 with COVID-19, enrolled during active disease.

The CDR3 protein is CASSARSQPEQYF. In nucleotides, the CDR3 is TGTGCCAGCAGCGCCCGGTCTCAACCCGAGCAGTACTTC. This chain uses TRBV13 with TRBJ2-7; D ambiguous. The CDR3 extends over 13 amino acids. The ends were cut back, 5 bases at V and 6 bases at J, with 14 bases in the middle. CDR1 and CDR2 (germline): PRHDT, FYEKMQ (reference sequence).